The clone carrying this T cell receptor beta chain was seen once. Study processing details: Reference gene primer amplification gave nucleated cell count estimates. Profiled with immunoSEQ multiplex PCR; TCRdb holds only in-frame clones, not every one. V and J calls and clone size are copied from that table; D and trimming were computed from the DNA. The profile shows 150,000 to 200,000 clones, 70% to 85% of them singletons. Trimming removed 8 bases from V and 12 bases from J; junction bases left unmatched: 12. CDR3 length: 13 amino acids. Germline assignment: CDR1 SNHLY and CDR2 FYNNEI. These data come from a study of blood T cell repertoires in COVID-19. On the study more broadly: Acute and convalescent COVID-19 specimens originated in the United States, Italy and Spain. Nucleic acid was either cDNA or gDNA, and it came from T cells, B-cell-depleted T cells, or PBMCs.

The J gene is TRBJ2-1, the V gene TRBV2; 8 bases line up with TRBD2. The sample comprised peripheral blood. The receptor was derived from a woman older than 75 with acute or convalescent COVID-19. The CDR3 reads CASGLAGTPVQFF. The CDR3 DNA is TGTGCCAGCGGACTAGCAGGAACCCCTGTGCAGTTCTTC.